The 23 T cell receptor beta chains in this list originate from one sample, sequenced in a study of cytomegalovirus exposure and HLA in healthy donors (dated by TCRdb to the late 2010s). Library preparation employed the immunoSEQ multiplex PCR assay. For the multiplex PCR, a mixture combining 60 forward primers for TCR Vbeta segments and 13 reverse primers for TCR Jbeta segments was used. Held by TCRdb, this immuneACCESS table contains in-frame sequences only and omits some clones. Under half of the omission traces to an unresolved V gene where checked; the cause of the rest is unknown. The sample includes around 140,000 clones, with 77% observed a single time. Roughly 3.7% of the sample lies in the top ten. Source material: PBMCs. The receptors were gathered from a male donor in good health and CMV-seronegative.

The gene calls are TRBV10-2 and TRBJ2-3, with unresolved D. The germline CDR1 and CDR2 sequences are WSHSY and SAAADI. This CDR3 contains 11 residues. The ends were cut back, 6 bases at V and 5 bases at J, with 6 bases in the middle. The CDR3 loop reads CASRRRDTQYF. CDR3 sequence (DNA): TGCGCCAGCAGGAGGAGAGATACGCAGTATTTT.

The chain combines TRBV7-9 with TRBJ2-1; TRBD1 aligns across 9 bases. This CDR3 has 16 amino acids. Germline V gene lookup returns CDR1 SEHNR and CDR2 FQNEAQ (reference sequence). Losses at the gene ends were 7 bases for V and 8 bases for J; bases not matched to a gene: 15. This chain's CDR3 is CASTLRTTGTGHEQFF. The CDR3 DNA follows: TGTGCCAGCACCCTGCGCACGACCGGGACAGGGCATGAGCAGTTCTTC.

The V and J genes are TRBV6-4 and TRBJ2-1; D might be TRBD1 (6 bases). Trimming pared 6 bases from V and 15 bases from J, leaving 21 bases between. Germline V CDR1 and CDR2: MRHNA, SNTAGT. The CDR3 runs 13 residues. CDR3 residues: CASSERDARGLFF. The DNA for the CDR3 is TGTGCCAGCAGCGAAAGGGACGCCAGGGGTCTGTTCTTC.

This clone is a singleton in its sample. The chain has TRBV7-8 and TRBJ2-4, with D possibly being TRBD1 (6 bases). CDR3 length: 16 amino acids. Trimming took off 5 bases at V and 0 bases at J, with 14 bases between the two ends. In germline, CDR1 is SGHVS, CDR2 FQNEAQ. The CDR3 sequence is CASSLQGVIAKNIQYF. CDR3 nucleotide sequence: TGTGCCAGCAGCCTACAGGGAGTTATAGCCAAAAACATTCAGTACTTC.

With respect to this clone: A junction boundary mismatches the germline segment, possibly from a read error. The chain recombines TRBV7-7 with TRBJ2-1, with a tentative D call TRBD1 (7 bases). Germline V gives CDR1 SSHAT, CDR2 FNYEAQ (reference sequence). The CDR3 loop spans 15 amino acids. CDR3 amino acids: CASSPGGTGSYEQFF. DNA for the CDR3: TGTGCTAGCAGCCCAGGGGGGACGGGATCCTATGAGCAGTTCTTC.

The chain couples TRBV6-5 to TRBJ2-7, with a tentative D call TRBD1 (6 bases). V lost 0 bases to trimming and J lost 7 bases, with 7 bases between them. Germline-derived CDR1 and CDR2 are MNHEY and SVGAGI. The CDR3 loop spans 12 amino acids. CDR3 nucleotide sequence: TGTGCCAGCAGTTACTCGACAGGAGAGCAGTACTTC. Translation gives CASSYSTGEQYF.

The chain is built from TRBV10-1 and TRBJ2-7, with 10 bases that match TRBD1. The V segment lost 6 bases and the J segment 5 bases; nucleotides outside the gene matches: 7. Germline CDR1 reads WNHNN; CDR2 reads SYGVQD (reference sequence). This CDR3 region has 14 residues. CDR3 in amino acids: CASSRDRGFDEQYF. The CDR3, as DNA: TGCGCCAGCAGCCGGGACAGGGGCTTCGACGAGCAGTACTTC.

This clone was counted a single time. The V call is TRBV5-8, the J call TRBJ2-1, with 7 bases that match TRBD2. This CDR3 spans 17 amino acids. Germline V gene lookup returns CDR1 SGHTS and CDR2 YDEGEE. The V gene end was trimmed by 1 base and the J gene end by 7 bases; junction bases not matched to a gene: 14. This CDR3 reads CASSLKVASGRRNEQFF. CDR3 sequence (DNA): TGTGCCAGCAGCTTGAAGGTGGCTAGCGGTAGGAGGAATGAGCAGTTCTTC. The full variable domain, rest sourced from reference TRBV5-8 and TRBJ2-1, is EAGVTQSPTHLIKTRGQQATLRCSPISGHTSVYWYQQALGLGLQFLLWYDEGEERNRGNFPPRFSGRQFPNYSSELNVNALELEDSALYLCASSLKVASGRRNEQFFGPGTRLTVL.

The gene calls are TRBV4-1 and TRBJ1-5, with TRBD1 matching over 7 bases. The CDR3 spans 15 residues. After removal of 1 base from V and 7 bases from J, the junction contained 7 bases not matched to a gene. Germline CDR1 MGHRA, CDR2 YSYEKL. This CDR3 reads CASSQVHRGGQPQHF. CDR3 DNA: TGCGCCAGCAGCCAAGTCCACAGGGGTGGCCAGCCCCAGCATTTT.

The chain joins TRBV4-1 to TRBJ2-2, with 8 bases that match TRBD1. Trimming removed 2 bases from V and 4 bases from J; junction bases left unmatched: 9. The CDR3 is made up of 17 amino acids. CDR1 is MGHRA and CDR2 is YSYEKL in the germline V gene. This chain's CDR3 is CASSQPSRTGSTGELFF. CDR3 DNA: TGCGCCAGCAGCCAACCGAGTAGGACAGGGTCCACCGGGGAGCTGTTTTTT.

The CDR3 DNA is TGTGCCAGCAGTGAAGCTCCGAGAGTCAATGGCTACACCTTC. It codes for CASSEAPRVNGYTF. J is TRBJ1-2 and V is TRBV2; no definite D call. Germline-derived CDR1 and CDR2 are SNHLY and FYNNEI. The CDR3 consists of 14 residues. The V end was cut by 0 bases, the J end by 6 bases, with 11 bases between.

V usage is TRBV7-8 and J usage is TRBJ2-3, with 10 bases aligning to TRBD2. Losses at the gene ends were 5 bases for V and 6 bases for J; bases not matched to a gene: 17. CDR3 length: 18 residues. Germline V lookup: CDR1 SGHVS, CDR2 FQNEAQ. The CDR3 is CASSSAVGLAGAGDTQYF. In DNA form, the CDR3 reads TGTGCCAGCAGCAGTGCCGTCGGGCTAGCGGGGGCAGGGGATACGCAGTATTTT.

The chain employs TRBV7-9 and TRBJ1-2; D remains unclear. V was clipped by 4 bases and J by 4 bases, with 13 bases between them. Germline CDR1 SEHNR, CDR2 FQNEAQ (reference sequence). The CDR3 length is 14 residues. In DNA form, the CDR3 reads TGTGCCAGCAGCTCTGACATGCGGGGCTATGGCTACACCTTC. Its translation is CASSSDMRGYGYTF.

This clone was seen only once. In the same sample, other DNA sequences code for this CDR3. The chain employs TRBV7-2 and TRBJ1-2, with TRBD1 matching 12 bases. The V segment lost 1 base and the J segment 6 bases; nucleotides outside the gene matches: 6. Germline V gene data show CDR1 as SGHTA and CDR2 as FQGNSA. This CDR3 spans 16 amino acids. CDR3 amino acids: CASSLEWGTGGDGYTF. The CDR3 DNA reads TGTGCCAGCAGCTTAGAGTGGGGGACAGGGGGCGATGGCTACACCTTC.

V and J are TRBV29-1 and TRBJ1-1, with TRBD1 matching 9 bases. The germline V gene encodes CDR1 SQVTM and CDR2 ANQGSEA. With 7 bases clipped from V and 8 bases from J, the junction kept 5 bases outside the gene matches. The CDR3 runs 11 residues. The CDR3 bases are TGCAGCGGGATGGACAGGGGCGAAGCTTTCTTT. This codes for CSGMDRGEAFF.

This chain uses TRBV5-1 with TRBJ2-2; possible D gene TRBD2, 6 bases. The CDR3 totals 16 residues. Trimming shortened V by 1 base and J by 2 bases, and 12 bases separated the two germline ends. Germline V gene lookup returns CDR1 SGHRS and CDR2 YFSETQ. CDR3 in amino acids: CASSLLAGTNTGELFF. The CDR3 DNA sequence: TGCGCCAGCAGCTTGTTGGCCGGGACTAACACCGGGGAGCTGTTTTTT.

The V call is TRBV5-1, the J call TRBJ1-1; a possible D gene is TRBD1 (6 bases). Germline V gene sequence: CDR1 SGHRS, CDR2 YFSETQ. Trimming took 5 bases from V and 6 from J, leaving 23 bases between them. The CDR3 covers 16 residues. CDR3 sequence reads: CASSSTGYGVVAEAFF. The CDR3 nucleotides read TGCGCCAGCAGTTCTACAGGGTATGGGGTCGTCGCTGAAGCTTTCTTT. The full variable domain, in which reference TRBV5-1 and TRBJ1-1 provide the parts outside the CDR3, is KAGVTQTPRYLIKTRGQQVTLSCSPISGHRSVSWYQQTPGQGLQFLFEYFSETQRNKGNFPGRFSGRQFSNSRSEMNVSTLELGDSALYLCASSSTGYGVVAEAFFGQGTRLTVV.

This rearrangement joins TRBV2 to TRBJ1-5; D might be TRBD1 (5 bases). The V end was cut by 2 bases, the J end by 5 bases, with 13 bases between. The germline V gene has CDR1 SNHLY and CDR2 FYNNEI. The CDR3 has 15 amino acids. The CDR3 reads CASSERPGKDQPQHF. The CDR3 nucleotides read TGTGCCAGCAGTGAAAGGCCAGGGAAGGATCAGCCCCAGCATTTT.

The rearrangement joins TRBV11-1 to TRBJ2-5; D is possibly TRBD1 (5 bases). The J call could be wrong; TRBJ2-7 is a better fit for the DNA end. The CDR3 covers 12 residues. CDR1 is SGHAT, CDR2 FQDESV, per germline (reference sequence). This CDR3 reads CASSPRGYEQYF. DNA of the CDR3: TGTGCCAGCAGCCCTAGGGGTTACGAGCAGTACTTC.

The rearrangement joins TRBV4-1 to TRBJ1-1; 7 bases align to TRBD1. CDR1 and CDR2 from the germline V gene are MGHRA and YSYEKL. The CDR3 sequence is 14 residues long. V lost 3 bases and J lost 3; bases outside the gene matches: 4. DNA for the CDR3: TGCGCCAGCAGCCAGGGCACAGGGGACACTGAAGCTTTCTTT. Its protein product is CASSQGTGDTEAFF.

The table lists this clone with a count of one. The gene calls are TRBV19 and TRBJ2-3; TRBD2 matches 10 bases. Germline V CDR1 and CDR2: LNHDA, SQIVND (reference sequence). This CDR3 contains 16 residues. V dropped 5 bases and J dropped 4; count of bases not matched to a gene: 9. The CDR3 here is CASSLWDSGRPDTQYF. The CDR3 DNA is TGTGCCAGTAGTTTATGGGATAGCGGGAGGCCAGATACGCAGTATTTT. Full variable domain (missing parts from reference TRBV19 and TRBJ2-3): DGGITQSPKYLFRKEGQNVTLSCEQNLNHDAMYWYRQDPGQGLRLIYYSQIVNDFQKGDIAEGYSVSREKKESFPLTVTSAQKNPTAFYLCASSLWDSGRPDTQYFGPGTRLTVL.

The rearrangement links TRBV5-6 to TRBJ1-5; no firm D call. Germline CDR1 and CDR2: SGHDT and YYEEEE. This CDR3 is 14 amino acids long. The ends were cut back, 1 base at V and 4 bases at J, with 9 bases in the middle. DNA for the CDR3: TGTGCCAGCAGCTTGCACGGTTCAAATCAGCCCCAGCATTTT. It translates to CASSLHGSNQPQHF.

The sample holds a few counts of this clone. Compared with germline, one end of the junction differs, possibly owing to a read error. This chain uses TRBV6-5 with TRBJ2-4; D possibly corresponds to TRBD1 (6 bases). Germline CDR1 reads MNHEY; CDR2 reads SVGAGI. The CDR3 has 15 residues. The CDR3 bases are TGTGCCAGCAGCCCCCCCACAGGGTCCAAAAACAGTCAGTACTTC. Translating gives CASSPPTGSKNSQYF.